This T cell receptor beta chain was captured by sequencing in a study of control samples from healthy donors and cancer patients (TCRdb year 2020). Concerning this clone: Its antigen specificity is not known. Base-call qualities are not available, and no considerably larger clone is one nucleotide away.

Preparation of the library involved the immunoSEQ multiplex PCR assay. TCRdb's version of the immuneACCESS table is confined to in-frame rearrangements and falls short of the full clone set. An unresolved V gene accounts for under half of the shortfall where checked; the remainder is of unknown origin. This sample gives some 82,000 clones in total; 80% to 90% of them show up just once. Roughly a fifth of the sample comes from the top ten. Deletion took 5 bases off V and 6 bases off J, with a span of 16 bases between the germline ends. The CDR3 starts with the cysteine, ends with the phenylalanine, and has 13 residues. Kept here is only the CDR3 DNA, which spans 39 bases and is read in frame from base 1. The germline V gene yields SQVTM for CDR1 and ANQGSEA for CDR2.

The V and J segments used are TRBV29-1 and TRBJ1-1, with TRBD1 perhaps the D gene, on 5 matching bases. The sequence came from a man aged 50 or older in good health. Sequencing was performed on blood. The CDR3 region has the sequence CSVSGGSVAEAFF. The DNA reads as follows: TGCAGCGTTAGTGGGGGGAGCGTCGCTGAAGCTTTCTTT.